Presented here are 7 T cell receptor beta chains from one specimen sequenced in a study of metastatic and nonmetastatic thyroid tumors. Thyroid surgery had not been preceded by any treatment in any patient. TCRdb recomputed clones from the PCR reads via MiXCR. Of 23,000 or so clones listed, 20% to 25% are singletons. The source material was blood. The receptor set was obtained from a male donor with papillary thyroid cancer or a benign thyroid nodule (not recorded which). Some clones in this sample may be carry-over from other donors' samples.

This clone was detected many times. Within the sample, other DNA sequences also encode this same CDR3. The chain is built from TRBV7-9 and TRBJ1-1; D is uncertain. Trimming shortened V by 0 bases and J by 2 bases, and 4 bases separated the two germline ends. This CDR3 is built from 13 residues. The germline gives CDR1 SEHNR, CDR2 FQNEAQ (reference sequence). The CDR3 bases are TGTGCCAGCAGCTTAGCGGCTAACACTGAAGCTTTCTTT. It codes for CASSLAANTEAFF.

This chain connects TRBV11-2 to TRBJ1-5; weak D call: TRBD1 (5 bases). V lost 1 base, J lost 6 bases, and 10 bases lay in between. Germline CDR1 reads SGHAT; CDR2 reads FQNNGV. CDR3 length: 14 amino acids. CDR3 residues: CASSLAGRGQPQHF. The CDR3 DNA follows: TGTGCCAGCAGCTTAGCGGGAAGGGGTCAGCCCCAGCATTTT.

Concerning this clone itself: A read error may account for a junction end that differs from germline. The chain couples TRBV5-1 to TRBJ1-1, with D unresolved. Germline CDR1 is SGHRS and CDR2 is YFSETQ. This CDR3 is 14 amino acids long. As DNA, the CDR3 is TGCGCAAGCAGATTGGCGCAGACGAACACCGAAGCTTTCTTT. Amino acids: CASRLAQTNTEAFF. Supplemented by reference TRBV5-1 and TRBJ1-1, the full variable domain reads KAGVTQTPRYLIKTRGQQVTLSCSPISGHRSVSWYQQTPGQGLQFLFEYFSETQRNKGNFPGRFSGRQFSNSRSEMNVSTLELGDSALYLCASRLAQTNTEAFFGQGTRLTVV.

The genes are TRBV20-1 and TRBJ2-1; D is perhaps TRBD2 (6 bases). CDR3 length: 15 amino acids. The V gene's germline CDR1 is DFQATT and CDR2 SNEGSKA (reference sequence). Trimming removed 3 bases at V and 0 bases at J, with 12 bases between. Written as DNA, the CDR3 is TGCAGTGCTAGCACGACTAGAGGCTCCTACAATGAGCAGTTCTTC. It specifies CSASTTRGSYNEQFF.

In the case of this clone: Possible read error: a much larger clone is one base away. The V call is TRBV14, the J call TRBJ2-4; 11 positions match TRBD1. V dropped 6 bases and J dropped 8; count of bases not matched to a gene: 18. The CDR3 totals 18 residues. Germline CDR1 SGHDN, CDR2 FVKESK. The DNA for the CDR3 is TGTGCCAGCAGTCAGACCGCCGGGACAGGGGGGTTCTCGGACATTCAGTACTTC. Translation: CASSQTAGTGGFSDIQYF.

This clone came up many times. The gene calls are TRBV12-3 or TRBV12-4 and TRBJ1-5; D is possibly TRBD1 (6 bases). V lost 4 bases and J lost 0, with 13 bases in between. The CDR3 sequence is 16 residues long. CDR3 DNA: TGTGCCAGCAGTTCGAAGGGGGGACTTAGCAATCAGCCCCAGCATTTT. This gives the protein CASSSKGGLSNQPQHF.

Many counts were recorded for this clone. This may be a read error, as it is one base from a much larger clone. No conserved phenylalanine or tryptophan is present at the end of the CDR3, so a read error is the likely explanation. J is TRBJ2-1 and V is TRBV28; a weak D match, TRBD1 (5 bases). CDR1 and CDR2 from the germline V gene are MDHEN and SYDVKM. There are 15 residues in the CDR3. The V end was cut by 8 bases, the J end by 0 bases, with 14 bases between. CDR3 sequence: CASLSQGSSYNEQFL. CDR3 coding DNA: TGTGCCAGCCTCTCCCAGGGAAGCTCCTACAATGAGCAGTTCCTC.